This TCR beta chain is drawn from a study of blood T cell repertoires in COVID-19. Turning to the study itself: Spain, Italy and the United States supplied samples that represented acute and convalescent COVID-19.

Original handling: Reference gene primer amplification gave estimated nucleated cell counts. The table came from immunoSEQ multiplex PCR; TCRdb's copy has only in-frame clones and leaves some out. The V and J calls and clone size are taken from that table; D and trimming were inferred from the DNA. This sample has 95,000 to 150,000 clones, with approximately 80% found just once. With V trimmed by 5 bases and J by 7 bases, 13 bases remained unmatched. Germline CDR1 SGHAT, CDR2 FQNNGV. CDR3 length: 18 residues. J is TRBJ2-1 and V is TRBV11-2; 14 positions match TRBD2. The specimen sequenced was peripheral blood. This clonotype was sampled from a human donor in a cohort sampled during active COVID-19. Here the CDR3 reads CASSAVGTSGGEGNEQFF. The CDR3 bases are TGTGCCAGCAGCGCAGTGGGGACTAGCGGGGGAGAAGGGAATGAGCAGTTCTTC.